The 17 T cell receptor beta chains reported below all come from one sample, sequenced in a study of tissue T cells after allogeneic stem cell transplantation. Generated by immunoSEQ multiplex PCR, the TCRdb table keeps only in-frame clones and is missing some. The sample lists just under 7,500 clones, 68% seen once, with 0.78% in the top ten. Sequencing was carried out using blood. The origin of the receptors is a female BALB/c mouse in good health. This strain has MHC haplotype H2-d.

Points on this clone: The genes are named according to mouse. The read gets to within 1 residue of the CDR3 end, and the germline J gene fills in the rest. The chain links TRBV4 to TRBJ2-2; possible D gene TRBD1, 6 bases. The CDR3 is 14 amino acids. V dropped 6 bases and J dropped 0 bases, with 8 bases sitting between them. CDR1 and CDR2 (germline): LGHDT, YNNKQL (reference sequence). The covered CDR3 bases are TGTGCCAGCAGAGGGACAACAAACACCGGGCAGCTCTAC. It is translated as CASRGTTNTGQLY. The full CDR3 protein is CASRGTTNTGQLYF.

A few counts support this clone. Genes and germline are mouse. The sequenced part of the CDR3 DNA is TGTGCCAGCAGCCAAGAGAAGGGCTCCTATGAACAGTAC. Amino acid sequence: CASSQEKGSYEQY. In full, the CDR3 is CASSQEKGSYEQYF. The genes are TRBV2 and TRBJ2-7; no reliable D call. The read halts 1 residue ahead of the CDR3 end, with the missing end drawn from the germline J gene. Germline values: CDR1 LGHNA, CDR2 YSYQKL. The CDR3 loop spans 14 amino acids. V was cut by 0 bases and J by 0 bases, with 6 bases left in between.

With respect to this clone: The gene symbols are mouse symbols. With the read ending 1 residue before the CDR3 end, the germline J gene is used to fill in that end. V and J are TRBV4 and TRBJ2-7; 10 bases agree with TRBD2. This CDR3 region has 14 residues. Germline-derived CDR1 and CDR2 are LGHDT and YNNKQL (reference sequence). V lost 5 bases and J lost 0; bases outside the gene matches: 1. The sequenced CDR3 bases are TGTGCCAGCAGCCTGGGGGGGCGCTCCTATGAACAGTAC. It is translated as CASSLGGRSYEQY. The CDR3 in its entirety is CASSLGGRSYEQYF.

This clone was seen only a few times. The gene names here belong to mouse. The read stops 1 residue short of the end of the CDR3; the missing end is completed from the germline J gene. Other DNA sequences of this sample code for an identical CDR3. The chain joins TRBV31 to TRBJ2-5; D gene uncertain. The CDR3 totals 11 residues. V shed 1 base and J shed 5 bases, with 4 bases lying between them. CDR1 and CDR2 from the germline V gene are GKSSPN and SITVG. CDR3 DNA, as far as it was read: TGTGCCTGGAGTCCCCGAGACACCCAGTAC. It specifies CAWSPRDTQY. The whole CDR3 protein reads CAWSPRDTQYF.

A remark on this clone: Genes here carry mouse names. The CDR3 extends 1 residue past the end of the read, so its final part is completed from the germline J gene. The genes are TRBV19 and TRBJ1-1, with TRBD1 as a possible D gene (6 bases). V lost 4 bases and J lost 3, with 10 bases in between. This CDR3 comprises 13 residues. CDR1 FNHDT and CDR2 SITEND come from the germline V gene (reference sequence). The CDR3 bases that were read are TGTGCCAGCAGTGGGACATTATACACAGAAGTCTTC. This codes for CASSGTLYTEVF. The CDR3 as a whole reads CASSGTLYTEVFF.

Details on this clone: The gene symbols are mouse symbols. The CDR3 end falls 1 residue outside the read, so it is completed with the germline J gene. This chain joins TRBV4 and TRBJ2-3; a possible D gene is TRBD1 (6 bases). V lost 5 bases and J 1 base, leaving 10 bases between the germline ends. This CDR3 has 14 amino acids. Germline V gene sequence: CDR1 LGHDT, CDR2 YNNKQL (reference sequence). The CDR3 DNA, read in part, is TGTGCCAGCAGCCTCAGGGGAGGTGCAGAAACGCTGTAT. This translates into CASSLRGGAETLY. The complete CDR3 reads CASSLRGGAETLYF.

As regards this clone: Gene and germline names: mouse. With the read ending 1 residue before the CDR3 end, the germline J gene is used to fill in that end. This chain connects TRBV13-2 to TRBJ1-3; D gene uncertain. The CDR3 totals 14 residues. V was pared by 4 bases and J by 0 bases, with 8 bases between. Germline V gene sequence: CDR1 NNHNN, CDR2 SYGAGS (reference sequence). CDR3 DNA, as far as it was read: TGTGCCAGCGGTAGCAGTTTTTCTGGAAATACGCTCTAT. Amino acid sequence: CASGSSFSGNTLY. The whole CDR3 region reads CASGSSFSGNTLYF.

Worth noting for this clone: Gene names follow the mouse nomenclature. The CDR3 end is not reached by the read, which stops 1 residue before it; the germline J gene fills it in. The chain links TRBV20 to TRBJ1-3, with D perhaps TRBD1 (5 bases). Germline V gene sequence: CDR1 GFQATS, CDR2 STVNSAI. The CDR3 loop spans 15 amino acids. The V end was cut by 1 base, the J end by 0 bases, with 10 bases between. The CDR3 bases that were read are TGTGGTGCTAGGGGGGGGACCAATTCTGGAAATACGCTCTAT. It translates to CGARGGTNSGNTLY. The entire CDR3 is CGARGGTNSGNTLYF.

Comments on this clone: Genes and germline come from the mouse. From the germline J gene comes the end of the CDR3, since the read stops 1 residue before it. J is TRBJ1-6 and V is TRBV1; D ambiguous. TRBJ1-6 is recorded as an ORF, its role being uncertain. The CDR3 spans 14 residues. Germline-derived CDR1 and CDR2 are NSQYPW and LRSPGD (reference sequence). Trimming removed 4 bases from V and 0 bases from J, with 4 bases in between. This CDR3 is CTCSDNSYNSPLYF. The sequenced CDR3 bases are TGCACCTGCAGTGACAATTCCTATAATTCGCCCCTCTAC.

With regard to this clone: Gene names are mouse gene names. The read halts 1 residue ahead of the CDR3 end, with the missing end drawn from the germline J gene. This sequence joins TRBV13-2 and TRBJ2-4, with 10 bases fitting TRBD2. The CDR3 spans 16 residues. The junction had 4 bases not matched to a gene; V was cut back by 1 base and J by 2 bases. Germline CDR1 is NNHNN and CDR2 is SYGAGS (reference sequence). The sequenced CDR3 bases are TGTGCCAGCGGTGATCCGGGACTGGGGCTTCAAAACACCTTGTAC. This translates into CASGDPGLGLQNTLY. The full CDR3 sequence reads CASGDPGLGLQNTLYF.

For this clone: These gene names are mouse names. The read stops 1 residue short of the end of the CDR3; the missing end is completed from the germline J gene. This chain uses TRBV16 with TRBJ2-5; the D gene could be TRBD1 or TRBD2 (6 bases each). Germline CDR1 is SGHSA and CDR2 is FRNQAP. There are 14 residues in the CDR3. Trimming took 0 bases from V and 5 from J, leaving 9 bases between them. The CDR3 reads CASSLEGAPDTQYF. Incomplete CDR3 DNA: TGTGCAAGCAGCTTAGAGGGGGCGCCAGACACCCAGTAC.

As concerns this clone: Germline and genes here are mouse. Read data end 1 residue before the CDR3 end; the end is taken from the germline J gene. This chain links TRBV16 with TRBJ2-4, with 7 bases fitting TRBD2. The CDR3 spans 14 residues. Germline values: CDR1 SGHSA, CDR2 FRNQAP. With V trimmed by 0 bases and J by 6 bases, 3 bases remained unmatched. The chain's CDR3 is CASSLEGGWNTLYF. The DNA read from the CDR3 is TGTGCAAGCAGCTTAGAGGGGGGGTGGAACACCTTGTAC. Together with reference TRBV16 and TRBJ2-4, the CDR3 gives the full variable domain: NAGVIQTPRHKVTGKGQEATLWCEPISGHSAVFWYRQTIVQGLEFLTYFRNQAPIDDSGMPKERFSAQMPNQSHSTLKIQSTQPQDSAVYLCASSLEGGWNTLYFGAGTRLSVL.

This clone occurred a few times. Gene names are the mouse ones. The sequenced fragment ends 1 residue before the CDR3 boundary, so the rest is inferred from the germline J gene. The chain employs TRBV4 and TRBJ2-7; TRBD2 matches at 11 bases. With 6 bases clipped from V and 0 bases from J, the junction kept 4 bases outside the gene matches. Germline lookup yields CDR1 LGHDT and CDR2 YNNKQL (reference sequence). CDR3 length equals 15 residues. This chain's CDR3 is CASRRLGGSSYEQYF. The part of the CDR3 DNA that was read is TGTGCCAGCAGAAGACTGGGGGGGAGCTCCTATGAACAGTAC.

Regarding this clone: Here the gene names and germline are mouse. The read stops 1 residue short of the end of the CDR3; the missing end is completed from the germline J gene. The chain couples TRBV2 to TRBJ1-2; no firm D call. Trimming left V 0 bases short and J 4 bases short, with 3 bases between. CDR1 and CDR2 (germline): LGHNA, YSYQKL. The CDR3 length is 12 residues. The part of the CDR3 DNA that was read is TGTGCCAGCAGCCAAGAGGTCTCCGACTACACC. Translated, it gives CASSQEVSDYT. The complete CDR3 reads CASSQEVSDYTF.

On this clone: Mouse gene names and germline throughout. Read sequence stops 1 residue before the CDR3 end, and the germline J gene provides the missing end. The chain has TRBV29 and TRBJ2-3; tentatively, D is TRBD1 (5 bases). There are 13 residues in the CDR3. Per the germline V gene, CDR1 is MSHET and CDR2 is SYDVDS. Trimming pared 6 bases from V and 0 bases from J, leaving 7 bases between. The CDR3 bases that were read are TGTGCTAGCAGGGACAATAGTGCAGAAACGCTGTAT. This translates into CASRDNSAETLY. The entire CDR3 sequence reads CASRDNSAETLYF.

As concerns this clone: Genes here carry mouse names. The read gets to within 1 residue of the CDR3 end, and the germline J gene fills in the rest. This chain uses TRBV19 with TRBJ1-3, with D hard to call. In germline, CDR1 is FNHDT, CDR2 SITEND (reference sequence). CDR3 size: 15 residues. Trimming stripped 1 base from V and 0 bases from J, with 8 bases between. The sequenced part of the CDR3 DNA is TGTGCCAGCAGTATAAGGTCAGATTCTGGAAATACGCTCTAT. It translates to CASSIRSDSGNTLY. In full, the CDR3 is CASSIRSDSGNTLYF.

In the case of this clone: The gene names given are mouse names. With the read ending 1 residue before the CDR3 end, the germline J gene is used to fill in that end. The rearrangement joins TRBV13-2 to TRBJ2-4, with a tentative D call TRBD1 (6 bases). The CDR3 length is 15 residues. V was clipped by 4 bases and J by 0 bases, with 12 bases between them. Germline values: CDR1 NNHNN, CDR2 SYGAGS (reference sequence). This CDR3 is CASGLGGASQNTLYF. The part of the CDR3 DNA that was read is TGTGCCAGCGGTTTAGGGGGAGCTAGTCAAAACACCTTGTAC.